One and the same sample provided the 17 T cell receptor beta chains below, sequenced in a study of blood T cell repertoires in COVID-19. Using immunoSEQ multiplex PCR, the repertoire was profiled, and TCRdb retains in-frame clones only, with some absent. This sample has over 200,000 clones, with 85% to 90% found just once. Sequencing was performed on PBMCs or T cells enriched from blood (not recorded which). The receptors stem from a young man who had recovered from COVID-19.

CDR3 coding DNA: TGTGCCAGCAGTTCTCGGGCCAGGGGTACCAATCAGCCCCAGCATTTT. Translation gives CASSSRARGTNQPQHF. This sequence joins TRBV27 and TRBJ1-5, with D maybe TRBD1 (6 bases). This CDR3 has 16 amino acids. The V and J ends lost 4 bases and 3 bases respectively, with 16 bases between them. The germline CDR1 and CDR2 sequences are MNHEY and SMNVEV (reference sequence).

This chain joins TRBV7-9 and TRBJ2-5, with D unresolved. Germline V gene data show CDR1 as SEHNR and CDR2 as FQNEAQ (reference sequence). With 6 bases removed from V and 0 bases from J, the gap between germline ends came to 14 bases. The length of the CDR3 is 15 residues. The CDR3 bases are TGTGCCAGCAGACGCACCCCAGATTACCAAGAGACCCAGTACTTC. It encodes CASRRTPDYQETQYF.

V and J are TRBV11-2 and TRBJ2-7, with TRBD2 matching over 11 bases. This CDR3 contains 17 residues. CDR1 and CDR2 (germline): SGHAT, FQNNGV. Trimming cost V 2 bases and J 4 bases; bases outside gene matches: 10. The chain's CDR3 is CASSLLAGGLLGYEQYF. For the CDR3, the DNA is TGTGCCAGCAGCTTACTAGCGGGGGGCTTGTTGGGTTACGAGCAGTACTTC.

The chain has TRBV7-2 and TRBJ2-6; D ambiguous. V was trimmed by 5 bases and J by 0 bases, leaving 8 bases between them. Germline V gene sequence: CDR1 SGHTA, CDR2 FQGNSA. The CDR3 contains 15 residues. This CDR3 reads CASSPDPSGANVLTF. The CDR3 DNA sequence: TGTGCCAGCAGCCCAGATCCCTCTGGGGCCAACGTCCTGACTTTC.

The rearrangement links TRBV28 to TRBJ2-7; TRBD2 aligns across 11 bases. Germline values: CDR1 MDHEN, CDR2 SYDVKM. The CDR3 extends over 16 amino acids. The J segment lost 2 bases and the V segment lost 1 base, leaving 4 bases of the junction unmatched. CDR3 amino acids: CASSLYPSGRTYEQYF. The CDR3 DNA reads TGTGCCAGCAGTTTATACCCTAGCGGGAGGACCTACGAGCAGTACTTC.

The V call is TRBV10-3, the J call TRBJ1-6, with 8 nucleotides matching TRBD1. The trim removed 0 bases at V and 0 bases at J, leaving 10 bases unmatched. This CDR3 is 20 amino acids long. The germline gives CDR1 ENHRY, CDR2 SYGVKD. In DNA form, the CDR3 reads TGTGCCATCAGTGAGTCGTTCGGGGACAGGCCCAGCTCCTATAATTCACCCCTCCACTTT. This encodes CAISESFGDRPSSYNSPLHF.

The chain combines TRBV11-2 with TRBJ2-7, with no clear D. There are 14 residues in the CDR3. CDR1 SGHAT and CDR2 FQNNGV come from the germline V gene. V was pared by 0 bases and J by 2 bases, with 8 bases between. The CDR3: CASSLEISAYEQYF. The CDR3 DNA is TGTGCCAGCAGCTTAGAAATCTCCGCCTACGAGCAGTACTTC.

CDR3 protein: CASSLDRGTSRFYEQYF. In nucleotides, the CDR3 is TGTGCCAGCAGCTTAGACCGCGGGACTAGCCGTTTTTACGAGCAGTACTTC. The rearrangement links TRBV7-2 to TRBJ2-7; 9 nucleotides line up with TRBD2. Germline CDR1 reads SGHTA; CDR2 reads FQGNSA. The CDR3 is 17 residues long. Trimming at V came to 1 base and at J to 4 bases, leaving 11 bases not matched to a gene.

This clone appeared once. CDR3 sequence reads: CASSTGTGNLQETQYF. CDR3 coding DNA: TGTGCCAGCAGCACCGGGACAGGTAATCTCCAAGAGACCCAGTACTTC. This chain joins TRBV9 and TRBJ2-5; TRBD1 matches 8 bases. Germline trimming cut 4 bases from V and 1 base from J; bases unmatched to any gene: 9. The CDR3 is made up of 16 amino acids. CDR1 is SGDLS, CDR2 YYNGEE, per germline.

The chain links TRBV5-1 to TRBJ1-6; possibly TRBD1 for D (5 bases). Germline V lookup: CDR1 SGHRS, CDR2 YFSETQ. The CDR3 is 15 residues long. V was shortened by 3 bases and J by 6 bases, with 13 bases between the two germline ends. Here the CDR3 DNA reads TGCGCCAGCAGCTGGAACGCGGGGGGTAATTCACCCCTCCACTTT. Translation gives CASSWNAGGNSPLHF.

The CDR3 bases are TGTGCCACCAGTGAGTTAGCGGGGGGGCAGAATGAGCAGTTCTTC. Encoded protein: CATSELAGGQNEQFF. This rearrangement joins TRBV24-1 to TRBJ2-1; TRBD2 matches at 11 bases. The CDR3 has 15 residues. Germline CDR1 reads KGHDR; CDR2 reads SFDVKD. With V trimmed by 4 bases and J by 7 bases, 5 bases remained unmatched.

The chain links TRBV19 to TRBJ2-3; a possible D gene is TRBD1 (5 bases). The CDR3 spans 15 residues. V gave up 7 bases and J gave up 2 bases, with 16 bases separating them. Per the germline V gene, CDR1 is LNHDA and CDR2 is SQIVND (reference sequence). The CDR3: CASTSRGAHTDTQYF. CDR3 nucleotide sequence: TGTGCCAGTACCTCGCGTGGGGCCCACACAGATACGCAGTATTTT.

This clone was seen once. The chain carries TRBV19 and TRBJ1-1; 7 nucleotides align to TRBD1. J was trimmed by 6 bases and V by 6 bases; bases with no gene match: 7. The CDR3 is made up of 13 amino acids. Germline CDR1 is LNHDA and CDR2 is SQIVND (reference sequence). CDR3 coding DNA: TGTGCCAGTAGCCAGGGGGGCAGCTCTGAAGCTTTCTTT. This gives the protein CASSQGGSSEAFF.

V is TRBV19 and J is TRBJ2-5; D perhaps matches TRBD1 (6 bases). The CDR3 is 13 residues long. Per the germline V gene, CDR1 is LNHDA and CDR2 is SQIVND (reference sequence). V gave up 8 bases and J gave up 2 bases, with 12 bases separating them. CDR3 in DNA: TGTGCCAGTGCGACAGGCGGACAAGAGACCCAGTACTTC. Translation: CASATGGQETQYF.

The CDR3 DNA sequence: TGTGCCAGCAGTTCCGCCCGAGAGGCAACTAATGAAAAACTGTTTTTT. Its translation: CASSSAREATNEKLFF. V and J are TRBV28 and TRBJ1-4, with D hard to call. V was cut by 4 bases and J by 0 bases, with 12 bases left in between. CDR1 is MDHEN and CDR2 is SYDVKM in the germline V gene. This CDR3 comprises 16 residues.

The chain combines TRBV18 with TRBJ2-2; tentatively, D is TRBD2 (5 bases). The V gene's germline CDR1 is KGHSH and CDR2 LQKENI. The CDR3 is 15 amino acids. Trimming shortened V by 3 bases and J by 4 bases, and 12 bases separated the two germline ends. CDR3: CASSPHPGSTGELFF. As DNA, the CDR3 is TGTGCCAGCTCACCGCACCCTGGGAGCACCGGGGAGCTGTTTTTT.

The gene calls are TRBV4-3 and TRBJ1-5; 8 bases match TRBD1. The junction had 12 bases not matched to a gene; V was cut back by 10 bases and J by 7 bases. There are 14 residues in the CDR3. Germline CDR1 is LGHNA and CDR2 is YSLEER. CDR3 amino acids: CANRDRSTQQPQHF. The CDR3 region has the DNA TGCGCCAATCGGGACAGGTCGACGCAACAGCCCCAGCATTTT.